This T cell receptor (beta chain) was found in a study of cytomegalovirus exposure and HLA in healthy donors (dated by TCRdb to the late 2010s). About the investigation overall: According to an earlier analysis of around 600 of the donors, roughly 180 million T cells yielded 100 million or so unique TCR beta sequences and 276 Gb of sequence data. An earlier analysis of approximately 630 of the donors applied high-throughput TCR beta sequencing to assess whether each TCR beta V gene segment acted as functional or pseudogenic. The study used immunosequencing to profile the T cell repertoires of approximately 640 subjects and linked those repertoires to cytomegalovirus serostatus. Both class I and class II loci were covered by HLA typing, at four-digit resolution. Because of strong linkage in the cohort, roughly five DR-DQ haplotypes were treated as single units for association and clustering. Besides the first cohort of roughly 700 subjects, a separate validation cohort made up of 120 different subjects was used. Across 300 to 400 genotyped donors of the cohort, an average of about 220,000 unique TCR beta nucleotide sequences per donor were sequenced, and roughly 20% of those sequences were non-productive. A later analysis re-examined previously published TCR beta repertoires from more than 600 donors and added high-resolution HLA genotyping to investigate patterns of TCR occurrence. In a later genetic analysis, genome-wide SNP genotypes for about 55% of the roughly 700 donors were used, and that subset was treated as a discovery cohort. About 330 gigabases of sequencing data and 75 million to 85 million unique TCR sequences made up an early release that covered about 640 HLA-typed donors. The study was designed to test whether signatures of past pathogen exposure could be identified by cataloging public T cell receptors. In the later analysis, no new phenotypic data were used to find candidate immune exposures; instead, reliance was placed on TCR beta sequences and their occurrence across donors. The study combined high-throughput TCR immunosequencing, statistical association of individual TCRs with disease status, and machine learning to predict cytomegalovirus infection status. Donor age, sex, ethnicity and CMV serostatus were compiled together with the repertoire data. All discovery cohort repertoires had been generated on a single sequencing platform. Typing coverage differed by locus: A, B, C, DRB1 and DQB1 were typed in roughly 620-630 donors, DQA1 in about 510, DPA1 in 600 to 610, and DPB1 in around 440. Of the roughly 410 genotyped donors, more than 75% were placed in the genetic ancestry cluster associated with self-reported Caucasian donors.

In total, more than 500 healthy bone marrow donors made up the cohort. At the time of sampling, all cohort members were nominally healthy, though unrecorded immune exposures were likely present. The donor was CMV seropositive and was included in the group of almost 300 seropositive cohort members. A peripheral blood sample was collected from each donor, and TCR beta sequencing was performed on peripheral blood mononuclear cells. The Qiagen DNeasy Blood Extraction Kit was used to extract genomic DNA from the blood cell samples. The germline V gene sets CDR1 to SGHRS and CDR2 to YFSETQ. Trimming leaves V shorter by 4 bases and J shorter by 2 bases, with the junction holding 6 bases beyond the gene matches. Taken from cysteine to phenylalanine, the CDR3 has 14 residues. Left in the record is the CDR3 DNA by itself, 42 bases read in frame from the first base. Receptor amplification or capture employed the immunoSEQ multiplex PCR assay. The multiplex PCR relied on a mix of 60 forward primers for TCR Vbeta segments and 13 reverse primers for TCR Jbeta segments. Amplification of the CDR3 region of rearranged TCR beta genes was performed with a multiplex PCR assay on genomic DNA. The amplified TCR beta libraries were sequenced on the Illumina HiSeq System as 87-base-pair reads. As for how the authors treated the data: A later analysis tallied 70 million to 100 million unique TCR beta chains across the 660 or so repertoires, and around 10 million of those chains were shared by two or more donors. A nearest-neighbor algorithm error-corrected the raw reads and collapsed the reads into unique sequences, merging closely related sequences to remove PCR and sequencing errors. CDR3 sequences were aligned to IMGT reference sequences to assign V, D and J gene segments. For a sequence to be retained, at least a six-nucleotide match to both a V gene segment and a J gene segment was required. A rearrangement counted as productive if the CDR3 had no stop codons and remained in frame with V and J, and every other rearrangement counted as non-productive. CDR3 was defined according to IMGT convention as the region running from the second conserved V-encoded cysteine to the conserved J-encoded phenylalanine. Sequences without an unambiguous match to a single V gene segment were excluded from the earlier analysis of several hundred of the donors. In an earlier analysis of some 590 of the donors, a V segment was called functional when productive rearrangements were above 56.7%, and segregating when the standard deviation between donors exceeded 5%. To diagnose cytomegalovirus status from the catalog of TCR beta chain sequences, a statistical classification framework was built. In a later analysis, TCR nucleotide sequences were compared against IMGT/GENE-DB human TR gene sequences so that V and J genes could be assigned. Using the TCRdist pipeline, a later analysis assigned CDR3 sequences along with most-parsimonious VDJ recombination scenarios. In a later analysis, each TCR beta chain was defined by its CDR3 amino acid sequence together with its V-gene family, and reads lacking a unique V-gene family were excluded. As a way to deal with suspected cross-contamination and a sequencing artifact, a later analysis dropped 500 to 700 nucleotide sequences that were highly shared and had low generation probability. In a later analysis, a clonal expansion index for each public chain was calculated from normalized within-repertoire ranks of inferred template counts. In a later analysis, generation probabilities were computed with a VDJ recombination model fitted to out-of-frame rearrangements, and the resulting probabilities were checked against IGoR. Hypergeometric tests were used in a later analysis to score TCR-TCR, TCR-HLA and TCR-CMV co-occurrence, with a repertoire-size bias correction applied to the TCR pairs. To estimate false discovery rates, a later analysis permuted the HLA or CMV assignments 20 times. In a later analysis, co-occurring TCRs were grouped using DBSCAN, with TCRdist sequence similarity added in when clustering inside HLA-allele-positive subsets. Co-occurrence clustering excluded repertoires with fewer than 30,000 or more than 120,000 public chains, plus five with anomalous nucleotide sharing. Sourced from immuneACCESS, this table was stored by TCRdb with only in-frame sequences that have V and J called. A share of the clones is absent; for the studies checked, an unresolved V gene accounts for under half, and the remainder has no known explanation. Clonal size and the V and J genes are those of that table, whereas D and trimming came from the DNA. The sample's table covers about 48,000 clones. Roughly 5.5% of the sample belongs to the ten largest clones.

Study-wide conclusions, independent of this receptor: A later genetic analysis reported fewer N-insertions in productive TCRs among donors in an Asian-associated ancestry cluster than the approximately 670-donor mean. Some 15 rarely observed V segments, including chromosome 9 orphons, were excluded from the earlier analysis of approximately 500 of the donors because counts were too low. Because some donors lacked HLA typing at each locus, the association tests relied only on the typed subset. Presence/absence analyses assumed roughly uniform sequencing depth across donors, an assumption that may not hold. Because the 87-base-pair reads could not distinguish some IMGT-functional V segments, including TRBV6-2 and TRBV6-3, those segments were excluded. Across donors, most TCR sequences were observed very rarely, whereas some public TCRs were present in many individuals. Specific HLA alleles were associated with about 17,000 TCR beta sequences at a false discovery rate of 0.05 in a later analysis. In this cohort, only TCR beta chains were sequenced, and detectable features were limited by the absence of alpha or paired-chain data. In vitro tests confirmed that a few of the cytomegalovirus-associated TCR beta chains recognize cytomegalovirus antigens. A cluster of highly shared sequence variants was judged likely to be a technical artifact of the sequencing pipeline. In an earlier analysis of some 640 of the donors, most TCR beta V segments were observed in productive rearrangements about 87% or about 30% of the time, broadly matching IMGT annotations. Several of the top co-occurrence clusters appeared to be linked to parvovirus B19, influenza, CMV and Epstein-Barr virus, according to a later analysis. The study gave a list of over 150 TCR beta chains associated with cytomegalovirus. Compared with equally common non-associated chains, HLA-associated TCR beta chains in a later analysis were more clonally expanded and had lower generation probabilities. Most CMV-associated TCR beta chains appeared to be HLA-restricted in a later analysis, and the HLA associations seemed to be driven largely by CMV exposure. A later genetic analysis associated a missense DCLRE1C variant with V-gene and J-gene trimming of TCR beta chains, and an independent cohort replicated the association. Immune exposure information for the cohort was limited to CMV serostatus. According to the authors, the approach could potentially be generalized to other disease states and immunological phenotypes. In a later analysis, TCR association rates were found to vary across HLA loci, with the most associated TCRs seen for DRB1 alleles and the fewest for HLA-C alleles. When HLA alleles, especially DR and DQ, strongly co-occurred, attributing TCR associations to individual alleles was difficult. The classifier was reported to diagnose cytomegalovirus status with high specificity and sensitivity in both the original cohort and the validation cohort. A further reported finding was that TCR beta sequences accurately predicted the HLA-A and HLA-B alleles for most subjects in the first cohort. Linkage disequilibrium might explain the correlated functional status among segregating V segments, but an unknown experimental factor could not be excluded.

As regards this clone: Its target antigen remains unknown.

The clonotype was recovered from a male donor in good health and CMV-seropositive. The V and J genes are TRBV5-1 and TRBJ2-7; TRBD1 matches 7 bases in the middle. Sequencing was performed on PBMCs. In nucleotide form, the sequence is TGCGCCAGCAGCACACAGGGGAGCACCTACGAGCAGTACTTC. Its amino acids are CASSTQGSTYEQYF.